A single T cell receptor beta chain is shown here with its context. A much larger clone is a single base away; this may be a read error. The sample is drawn from a study of blood T cells in healthy people across ages. Germline CDR1 is DFQATT and CDR2 is SNEGSKA (reference sequence). The CDR3 loop spans 11 amino acids. Alongside a J-beta primer mix, a sample-barcoded 5' primer served in a second PCR lasting roughly 7 to 11 cycles. TCRdb processed the 5' RACE reads anew with MiXCR; each CDR3 protein has one entry. The top ten clones hold about 16% of a sample with 550,000 to 800,000 distinct CDR3 sequences, roughly 32% of them seen once.

The sequence came from a woman of 80 years or more in good health. Material for sequencing was blood. The rearrangement uses TRBV20-1 and TRBJ2-4, with a tentative D call TRBD2 (5 bases). The J call could be wrong; TRBJ2-7 is a better fit for the DNA end. CDR3 in amino acids: CSAQRGYEQYF. In DNA, the CDR3 is TGCAGTGCTCAACGGGGCTACGAGCAGTACTTC.